The TCR beta chain described here comes from a study of T-cell memory formation after mild COVID-19. Overall study results and limits: Contracting clones from day 15 to 85 showed balanced CD4/CD8; later expanders favored CD4+. SARS-CoV-2 specificity of second-wave clones peaking day 37 was unconfirmed. Cross-reactive memory appears to have joined, as suggested by some responding clones showing up in pre-infection memory.

TCRdb reanalysed the 5' RACE reads using MiXCR and keeps one entry per CDR3 protein. The table shows 560,000 or so distinct CDR3 sequences, with about 18% occurring only once. A few counts support this clonotype. Its antigen is as yet unknown. Germline loops: CDR1 SNHLY, CDR2 FYNNEI. This CDR3 has 15 amino acids. V was pared by 4 bases and J by 0 bases, with 5 bases of the junction left unmatched. The sequencing sample was made of PBMCs or a T cell subset sorted from them (not recorded which). The TCR sequence derives from an adult woman who had mild COVID-19 (a few samples of this study predate the infection). Cell type and time point are not known. The V gene is TRBV2, the J gene TRBJ2-7, with 8 bases lining up with TRBD2. CDR3 DNA sequence: TGTGCCAGCAGTGTGGAAGCGGGGGACTCCTACGAGCAGTACTTC. It translates to CASSVEAGDSYEQYF. The full variable domain, rest sourced from reference TRBV2 and TRBJ2-7, is EPEVTQTPSHQVTQMGQEVILRCVPISNHLYFYWYRQILGQKVEFLVSFYNNEISEKSEIFDDQFSVERPDGSNFTLKIRSTKLEDSAMYFCASSVEAGDSYEQYFGPGTRLTVT.